This TCR beta chain was captured by sequencing in a study of blood T cells in healthy people across ages. Trimming cost V 7 bases and J 1 base, with 11 bases left between them. This CDR3 region has 13 residues. Germline loops: CDR1 SQVTM, CDR2 ANQGSEA. This clonotype was found a few times. A J-beta primer mix and a sample-barcoded 5' primer were used in a second PCR of roughly 7 to 12 cycles. TCRdb redid the calling of the 5' RACE reads with MiXCR, one entry per CDR3 protein. Of 850,000 to 1,000,000 distinct CDR3 sequences listed, about 53% are singletons. The sequenced sample was blood. The chain couples TRBV29-1 to TRBJ2-1, with unresolved D. The receptor comes from a woman in her sixties or seventies in good health. As DNA, the CDR3 is TGCAGCGCCAGCCCGTTGTCCTACAATGAGCAGTTCTTC. This translates into CSASPLSYNEQFF.